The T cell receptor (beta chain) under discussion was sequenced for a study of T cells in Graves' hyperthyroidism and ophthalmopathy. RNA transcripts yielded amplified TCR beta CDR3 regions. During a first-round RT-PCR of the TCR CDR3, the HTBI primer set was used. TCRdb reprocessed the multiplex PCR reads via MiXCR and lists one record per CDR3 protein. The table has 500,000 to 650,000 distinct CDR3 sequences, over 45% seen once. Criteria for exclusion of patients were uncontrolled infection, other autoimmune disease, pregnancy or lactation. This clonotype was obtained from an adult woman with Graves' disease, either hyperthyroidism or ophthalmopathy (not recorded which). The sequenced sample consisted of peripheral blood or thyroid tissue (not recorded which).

In DNA, the CDR3 is TGTGCCAGCAGCCCGGGACGGGTGGACTATGGCTACACCTTC. Translation gives CASSPGRVDYGYTF. The rearrangement uses TRBV6-1 and TRBJ1-2, with a possible D match to TRBD1 (5 bases). Germline values: CDR1 MNHNS, CDR2 SASEGT. This CDR3 comprises 14 residues. V lost 6 bases to trimming and J lost 3 bases, with 14 bases between them.